This TCR beta chain was sequenced in a study of blood T cell repertoires in COVID-19. Profiling relied on immunoSEQ multiplex PCR, and the TCRdb table lists in-frame clones only, not all of them. Of about 53,000 clones listed, 85% to 95% were seen once; the top ten hold approximately 3%. CDR3 length: 15 amino acids. The V and J ends lost 4 bases and 8 bases, in that order; junction bases with no gene match: 9. Per the germline V gene, CDR1 is SGHDT and CDR2 is YYEEEE. The specimen sequenced was peripheral blood. The chain couples TRBV5-6 to TRBJ2-1, with 10 bases lining up with TRBD2. The source of this sequence is a human donor in a cohort sampled during active COVID-19. CDR3 region: CASSPLAGEFHEQFF. As DNA, the CDR3 is TGTGCCAGCAGCCCCCTAGCGGGAGAGTTCCATGAGCAGTTCTTC.